Listed below are T cell receptor beta chains from one sample, sequenced in a study of T cell responses to AZD1222 COVID-19 vaccine. Profiling relied on immunoSEQ multiplex PCR, and the TCRdb table lists in-frame clones only, not all of them. The sample consists of about 150,000 clones, 90% of them appearing once. Here the sequenced sample was peripheral blood, taken on day 0 of AZD1222 vaccination. The receptors come from an adult in good health. CDR3s include the opening cysteine and the closing phenylalanine or tryptophan. The order of the fields is J gene, D gene, clone size, V gene, CDR3 DNA, CDR3 protein. The D gene is left open where the match is weak. Clone size is shown for a subset of rows, as once, few, many or a class of expanded clone.

TRBJ2-3,TRBD2,.,TRBV4-1,TGCGCCAGCAGCAACCCGGGACTAGCCCGAGATACGCAGTATTTT,CASSNPGLARDTQYF
TRBJ2-6,TRBD1,.,TRBV2,TGTGCCAGCAGTGGGGACAGCTCTGGGGCCAACGTCCTGACTTTC,CASSGDSSGANVLTF
TRBJ1-6,.,.,TRBV19,TGTGCCAGTAGTATGCTTGGAAATTCACCCCTCCACTTT,CASSMLGNSPLHF
TRBJ1-6,.,.,TRBV5-4,TGTGCCAGCAGTGGGGCCGGGACTCCGAATTCACCCCTCCACTTT,CASSGAGTPNSPLHF
TRBJ2-7,TRBD2,.,TRBV6-6,TGTGCCACAGCGGGGGAAACCTACGAGCAGTACTTC,CATAGETYEQYF
TRBJ2-1,.,few,TRBV11-3,TGTGCCAGCAGCCCAACGGCCTCGCAGGCCTTTAGTGAGCAGTTCTTC,CASSPTASQAFSEQFF
TRBJ1-2,.,.,TRBV27,TGTGCTCCGAATGGTATCTATGGCTACACCTTC,CAPNGIYGYTF
TRBJ2-3,TRBD2,.,TRBV5-1,TGCGCCAGCAGCTTGGAGGGGGGCGGGGGGCAACTCAATACGCAGTATTTT,CASSLEGGGGQLNTQYF
TRBJ2-7,.,.,TRBV7-9,TGTGCCAGCGACCCCTGGGGATCCTACGAGCAGTACTTC,CASDPWGSYEQYF
TRBJ1-2,.,.,TRBV2,TGTGCCAGCCCTCTGATCGGGGGGCTGGCTCTTTCCTATGGCTACACCTTC,CASPLIGGLALSYGYTF